The 15 T cell receptor beta chains below come from one sample, sequenced in a study of blood T cell repertoires in COVID-19. Generated by immunoSEQ multiplex PCR, the TCRdb table keeps only in-frame clones and is missing some. The sample yields about 20,000 clones, more than 85% seen once. The sequenced material came from peripheral blood. The source of these receptors is a human donor in a cohort sampled during active COVID-19.

The chain couples TRBV30 to TRBJ2-7; 8 bases line up with TRBD1. Germline V gives CDR1 GTSNPN, CDR2 SVGIG (reference sequence). CDR3 length: 16 residues. The J segment lost 5 bases and the V segment lost 1 base, leaving 13 bases of the junction unmatched. The CDR3 loop reads CAWSGSYRGIPNEQYF. CDR3 DNA: TGTGCCTGGAGTGGATCTTACAGGGGGATTCCTAACGAGCAGTACTTC.

The chain links TRBV7-9 to TRBJ2-1; 8 bases fit TRBD2. Trimming cost V 2 bases and J 0 bases; bases outside gene matches: 12. CDR3 size: 19 residues. Germline CDR1 SEHNR, CDR2 FQNEAQ (reference sequence). The CDR3 reads CASSLMGQLAVSSYNEQFF. The CDR3 region has the DNA TGTGCCAGCAGCTTAATGGGTCAACTAGCGGTCAGCTCCTACAATGAGCAGTTCTTC.

This sequence joins TRBV19 and TRBJ2-1; 12 positions match TRBD1. V lost 7 bases, J lost 6 bases, and 10 bases stayed unmatched. Germline V gives CDR1 LNHDA, CDR2 SQIVND (reference sequence). The CDR3 totals 16 residues. The CDR3 region is CASKVPGTGGSNEQFF. The CDR3 bases are TGTGCCAGTAAAGTTCCCGGGACAGGGGGCTCCAATGAGCAGTTCTTC. Full variable domain (remainder filled in from reference TRBV19 and TRBJ2-1): DGGITQSPKYLFRKEGQNVTLSCEQNLNHDAMYWYRQDPGQGLRLIYYSQIVNDFQKGDIAEGYSVSREKKESFPLTVTSAQKNPTAFYLCASKVPGTGGSNEQFFGPGTRLTVL.

This chain's CDR3 is CASSRSSGYNEQFF. In DNA, the CDR3 is TGCGCCAGCTCACGCTCTAGCGGCTACAATGAGCAGTTCTTC. The V and J genes are TRBV5-1 and TRBJ2-1; 7 nucleotides match TRBD2. V gave up 7 bases and J gave up 3 bases; unmatched junction bases: 7. There are 14 residues in the CDR3. Germline loops: CDR1 SGHRS, CDR2 YFSETQ.

V usage is TRBV5-5 and J usage is TRBJ2-7, with D perhaps matching TRBD1 (7 bases). Trimming removed 4 bases at V and 0 bases at J, with 14 bases between. Per the germline V gene, CDR1 is SGHKS and CDR2 is YYEKEE (reference sequence). This CDR3 has 15 residues. CDR3 nucleotide sequence: TGTGCCAGCAGCCTGCGGGACAGCTACTCCTACGAGCAGTACTTC. It translates to CASSLRDSYSYEQYF.

The rearrangement links TRBV19 to TRBJ2-2; D unclear. Trimming stripped 5 bases from V and 4 bases from J, with 11 bases between. CDR3 size: 14 residues. Germline loops: CDR1 LNHDA, CDR2 SQIVND (reference sequence). The CDR3 DNA is TGTGCCAGTAGTCAGGCAGGCGCCACCGGGGAGCTGTTTTTT. Amino acid sequence: CASSQAGATGELFF. The full variable domain, with the rest looked up from reference TRBV19 and TRBJ2-2, is DGGITQSPKYLFRKEGQNVTLSCEQNLNHDAMYWYRQDPGQGLRLIYYSQIVNDFQKGDIAEGYSVSREKKESFPLTVTSAQKNPTAFYLCASSQAGATGELFFGEGSRLTVL.

This clone occurred a few times. The genes are TRBV4-1 and TRBJ1-4; TRBD1 is a possible D gene (6 bases). Looked up from germline, CDR1 is MGHRA and CDR2 is YSYEKL. V was trimmed by 5 bases and J by 8 bases, leaving 15 bases between them. The CDR3 is made up of 14 amino acids. In nucleotides, the CDR3 is TGCGCCAGCAGCTCTACAGGGTTAGAAGAAAAACTGTTTTTT. This translates into CASSSTGLEEKLFF.

V usage is TRBV6-5 and J usage is TRBJ1-1; D is unresolved. CDR1 and CDR2 (germline): MNHEY, SVGAGI. This CDR3 region has 14 residues. V was trimmed by 5 bases and J by 3 bases, leaving 13 bases between them. The CDR3 coding sequence is TGTGCCAGCAGTATAGCCCAGCGCGACACTGAAGCTTTCTTT. It specifies CASSIAQRDTEAFF.

V usage is TRBV5-5 and J usage is TRBJ2-3, with D possibly matching TRBD1 (5 bases). The CDR3 is 13 amino acids. The germline V and J ends were trimmed by 4 bases and 0 bases, with 6 bases remaining between them. CDR1 and CDR2 (germline): SGHKS, YYEKEE (reference sequence). DNA of the CDR3: TGTGCCAGCAGCAGACAGAGCACAGATACGCAGTATTTT. It translates to CASSRQSTDTQYF.

This clone was counted once. The chain links TRBV9 to TRBJ1-2; 7 bases line up with TRBD1. The J segment lost 2 bases and the V segment lost 0 bases, leaving 4 bases of the junction unmatched. The CDR3 contains 15 residues. Germline-derived CDR1 and CDR2 are SGDLS and YYNGEE. The CDR3 loop reads CASSVGSGGNYGYTF. The CDR3 DNA sequence: TGTGCCAGCAGCGTAGGATCAGGGGGGAACTATGGCTACACCTTC.

V is TRBV6-5 and J is TRBJ2-2; 7 nucleotides match TRBD1. Trimming cost V 10 bases and J 3 bases; bases outside gene matches: 8. The CDR3 runs to 14 residues. Germline loops: CDR1 MNHEY, CDR2 SVGAGI. The CDR3 region has the DNA TGTGCCACCAACGAACAGGGGTACACCGGGGAGCTGTTTTTT. It translates to CATNEQGYTGELFF.

The rearrangement joins TRBV7-9 to TRBJ2-7, with 9 positions matching TRBD2. J was trimmed by 2 bases and V by 2 bases; bases with no gene match: 7. Germline CDR1 SEHNR, CDR2 FQNEAQ (reference sequence). The CDR3 is made up of 16 amino acids. Here the CDR3 DNA reads TGTGCCAGCAGCTTATTGCGGACTAGCGTCCCCTACGAGCAGTACTTC. Translating it yields CASSLLRTSVPYEQYF.

This clone appeared once. The chain carries TRBV7-8 and TRBJ2-7; 9 positions match TRBD2. CDR3 length equals 14 residues. The trim removed 3 bases at V and 2 bases at J, leaving 2 bases unmatched. Germline-derived CDR1 and CDR2 are SGHVS and FQNEAQ. The CDR3 nucleotides are TGTGCCAGCAGCTTTTTAGCGGGAGCCTACGAGCAGTACTTC. Its protein product is CASSFLAGAYEQYF.

The chain joins TRBV6-4 to TRBJ1-2; D unresolved. V dropped 4 bases and J dropped 3 bases, with 6 bases sitting between them. The CDR3 totals 12 residues. Per the germline V gene, CDR1 is MRHNA and CDR2 is SNTAGT. The CDR3 sequence is CASSVNHYGYTF. For the CDR3, the DNA is TGTGCCAGCAGTGTAAATCACTATGGCTACACCTTC.

The chain recombines TRBV6-1 with TRBJ2-1; D call uncertain. The V gene's germline CDR1 is MNHNS and CDR2 SASEGT. V lost 1 base and J 4 bases, leaving 14 bases between the germline ends. CDR3 length equals 16 residues. The CDR3 spells CASSEGSQINYNEQFF. In nucleotides, the CDR3 is TGTGCCAGCAGTGAAGGTTCACAGATTAATTACAATGAGCAGTTCTTC.